This is a list of T cell receptor beta chains from one sample in a study of cytomegalovirus exposure and HLA in healthy donors. The assay was immunoSEQ multiplex PCR, and TCRdb's table has in-frame clones only and misses some. The sample comprises around 110,000 clones, over 80% of which are singletons, and 2.1% rests with the top ten. The sequenced material came from PBMCs. Source of these receptors: a man aged 25 to 40 in good health and CMV-seronegative. CDR3s include the opening cysteine and the closing phenylalanine or tryptophan.

J gene | V gene | CDR3 protein
TRBJ2-7 | TRBV30 | CAWSAPGSQPRQYF
TRBJ2-3 | TRBV4-3 | CASSQEEAGITTDTQYF
TRBJ2-2 | TRBV5-1 | CASSLEPPPGELFF
TRBJ2-7 | TRBV7-9 | CASSPWAKYEQYF
TRBJ2-5 | TRBV5-1 | CASSSQGAGETQYF
TRBJ1-1 | TRBV29-1 | CSGARQDTEAFF
TRBJ2-4 | TRBV18 | CASSPVQGGIAAKNIQYF
NA | TRBV7-9 | CASSLGASYEQYF
TRBJ1-6 | TRBV2 | CASSESGGPNSPLHF
TRBJ2-1 | TRBV7-9 | CSSSSNREGPYNEQFF
TRBJ1-2 | TRBV2 | CASSERQGNYGYTF
TRBJ2-5 | TRBV7-9 | CASSLETQYF
TRBJ1-1 | TRBV2 | CASRADRDGTEAFF
TRBJ1-1 | TRBV5-4 | CASSWAVSTGGYTEAFF
TRBJ2-1 | TRBV12-2 | CASRLGRQVREQFF
TRBJ2-7 | TRBV29-1 | CSVDQGAGDEQYF
TRBJ2-7 | TRBV19 | CASSIEASYEQYF
TRBJ1-1 | TRBV19 | CASRGLGVLGEGTEAFF
TRBJ2-2 | TRBV5-1 | CASSLEPSGGASTGELFF
TRBJ1-6 | TRBV27 | CASSPPRSGQGGNSPLHF
TRBJ2-3 | TRBV16 | CASSPIRLAGGPGTDTQYF
TRBJ2-3 | TRBV6-1 | CASGLAGGPDTQYF
TRBJ1-6 | TRBV6-5 | CASSYVGHIPPLHF
TRBJ2-7 | TRBV6-5 | CASRRDSNYEQYF
TRBJ2-5 | TRBV11-2 | CASTQNPAETQYF
TRBJ1-1 | TRBV30 | CAWVWTALNTEAFF
TRBJ2-1 | TRBV6-4 | CASSPGLALAGEQFF
TRBJ1-5 | TRBV6-1 | CASSSDRDPQPQHF
TRBJ2-1 | TRBV20-1 | CSVAGVGEQFF
TRBJ2-7 | TRBV7-8 | CASSRPGQGTGEQYF
TRBJ1-2 | TRBV27 | CASSPPDRAHGYTF
TRBJ1-6 | TRBV5-8 | CASSGATSTGGTLTLHF
TRBJ2-5 | TRBV15 | CATSSRDSETQYF
TRBJ2-1 | TRBV19 | CASTHGGDYNEQFF
TRBJ2-3 | TRBV29-1 | CSTASTSGGTDTQYF
TRBJ2-5 | TRBV27 | CASSSRPEARETQYF
NA | TRBV9 | CASSGPSGGDNTYEQYF
TRBJ2-7 | TRBV4-2 | CASRLGGGIPYEQYF
TRBJ2-7 | TRBV11-2 | CASSTLGQGGWYF
TRBJ2-1 | TRBV28 | CASSRDSYYNEQFF
TRBJ1-1 | TRBV29-1 | CSAGQGETEAFF
TRBJ2-3 | TRBV18 | CASSPPGGQRLDTQYF